This section outlines one T cell receptor beta chain sequence together with its context. As yet, its antigen is unknown. Primers included in the PCR were 60 Vbeta and 13 Jbeta primers. Sequencing was performed with immunoSEQ multiplex PCR; in TCRdb, only in-frame clones are kept and a portion is missing. This sample carries roughly 84,000 clones, more than 50% of them seen once, and the ten largest clones take 15%. This record belongs to a study of cytomegalovirus exposure and HLA in healthy donors. General observations from the study: Sequences of the TCR beta chain were said to predict the HLA-A and HLA-B alleles of most subjects accurately. Through in vitro validation, three CMV-associated chains were shown to be specific for CMV antigens.

The V gene lost 1 base and the J gene lost 1 base, with 11 bases spanning the gap. CDR3 length: 15 residues. The chain uses TRBV5-3 and TRBJ1-1; D gene unclear. TRBV5-3 is noted as an ORF with a role that remains uncertain. Sequenced input: PBMCs. The receptor was derived from a woman aged 40-49 years in good health and CMV-seropositive. CDR3 nucleotides: TGTGCCAGAAGCTTGCGGGGTAGCCCGAACACTGAAGCTTTCTTT. The encoded protein is CARSLRGSPNTEAFF.